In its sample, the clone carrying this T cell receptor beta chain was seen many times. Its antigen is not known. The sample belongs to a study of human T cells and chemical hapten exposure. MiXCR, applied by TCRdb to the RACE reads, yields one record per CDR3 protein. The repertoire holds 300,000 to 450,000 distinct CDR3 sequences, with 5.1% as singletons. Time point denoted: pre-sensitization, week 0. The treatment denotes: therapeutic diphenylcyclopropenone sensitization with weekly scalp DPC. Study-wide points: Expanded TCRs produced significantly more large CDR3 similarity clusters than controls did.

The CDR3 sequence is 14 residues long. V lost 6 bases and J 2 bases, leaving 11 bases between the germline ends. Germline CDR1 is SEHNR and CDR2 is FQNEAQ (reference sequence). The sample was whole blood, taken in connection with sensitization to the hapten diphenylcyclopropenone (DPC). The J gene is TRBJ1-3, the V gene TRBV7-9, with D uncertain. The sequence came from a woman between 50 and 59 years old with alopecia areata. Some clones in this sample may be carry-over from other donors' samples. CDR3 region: CASSPQGTGNTIYF. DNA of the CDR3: TGTGCCAGCAGTCCACAAGGCACTGGAAACACCATATATTTT.